This T cell receptor beta chain was found in a study of human T cells and chemical hapten exposure. Points from the study as a whole: Versus controls, significantly more large CDR3 similarity clusters arose from expanded TCRs.

This CDR3 region has 14 residues. V was clipped by 1 base and J by 1 base, with 7 bases between them. The V gene's germline CDR1 is DFQATT and CDR2 SNEGSKA (reference sequence). Time point indicated: patch test 1, 2 weeks after DPC sensitization. Treatment given: therapeutic diphenylcyclopropenone sensitization with weekly scalp DPC. Blood collection took place prior to placing each patch test. TCRdb re-called the RACE reads with MiXCR, one entry per CDR3 protein. The sample yields tens of thousands of distinct CDR3 sequences, 7.5% to 10% seen once. This clonotype was seen repeatedly, ten times or more. Its target is not known.

Source: whole blood, taken in connection with sensitization to the hapten diphenylcyclopropenone (DPC). The receptor comes from a woman aged 40 to 50 with alopecia areata. Some clones in this sample may be carry-over from other donors' samples. The chain links TRBV20-1 to TRBJ1-4; D ambiguous. The CDR3 DNA is TGCAGTGCTAGAGGATCAGGAACTAATGAAAAACTGTTTTTT. Residues: CSARGSGTNEKLFF.